This entry lists 27 T cell receptor beta chains sequenced from one sample in a study of a mutant IDH1 vaccine in newly diagnosed glioma. The protocol was immunoSEQ multiplex PCR, while the TCRdb copy is restricted to in-frame clones and leaves out a portion. This table has about 22,000 clones, just under 90% appearing once. Time point noted: week 11, during vaccination. Vaccination used 300 ug of mutant IDH1 20-mer peptide per dose, with topical imiquimod. Their recognized antigens are unknown. Sequences were derived from PBMCs, sampled from a glioma patient whose treatment included an IDH1 peptide vaccine. These receptors were collected from a woman aged 40-49 years with glioma.

The chain recombines TRBV20-1 with TRBJ2-5; no definite D call. Germline CDR1 and CDR2: DFQATT and SNEGSKA (reference sequence). CDR3 size: 11 residues. The V gene lost 3 bases and the J gene lost 5 bases, with 7 bases spanning the gap. CDR3: CSASLAETQYF. The CDR3 nucleotides are TGCAGTGCTAGCTTGGCGGAGACCCAGTACTTC.

The chain uses TRBV4-1 and TRBJ1-2; TRBD1 agrees at 7 bases. There are 16 residues in the CDR3. The V and J ends lost 0 bases and 2 bases, in that order; junction bases with no gene match: 6. Germline values: CDR1 MGHRA, CDR2 YSYEKL. CDR3 sequence reads: CASSQDATGSNYGYTF. CDR3 coding DNA: TGCGCCAGCAGCCAAGATGCGACAGGGAGCAACTATGGCTACACCTTC.

This chain uses TRBV7-8 with TRBJ2-7, with D unclear. V lost 1 base and J 0 bases, leaving 13 bases between the germline ends. CDR3 size: 16 residues. Germline V gives CDR1 SGHVS, CDR2 FQNEAQ. The CDR3 nucleotides are TGTGCCAGCAGCTTAGAGTCAGCTTGGACCTCCTACGAGCAGTACTTC. It is translated as CASSLESAWTSYEQYF. The entire variable domain, with the rest obtained from reference TRBV7-8 and TRBJ2-7, is as follows: GAGVSQSPRYKVAKRGQDVALRCDPISGHVSLFWYQQALGQGPEFLTYFQNEAQLDKSGLPSDRFFAERPEGSVSTLKIQRTQQEDSAVYLCASSLESAWTSYEQYFGPGTRLTVT.

The CDR3 coding sequence is TGTGCAAATACAGCCGACAGTAGCAATCAGCCCCAGCATTTT. This codes for CANTADSSNQPQHF. The chain uses TRBV30 and TRBJ1-5, with D perhaps matching TRBD1 (5 bases). The CDR3 loop spans 14 amino acids. Germline V gene sequence: CDR1 GTSNPN, CDR2 SVGIG (reference sequence).

This chain uses TRBV10-3 with TRBJ2-7; TRBD2 might be the D (5 bases). This CDR3 has 13 residues. Germline V gene sequence: CDR1 ENHRY, CDR2 SYGVKD. The V and J ends lost 4 bases and 4 bases respectively, with 11 bases between them. The CDR3 DNA reads as TGTGCCATCAGTGGACAAGGAGGATACGAGCAGTACTTC. The encoded protein is CAISGQGGYEQYF.

The chain links TRBV11-2 to TRBJ2-1, with TRBD2 as a possible D gene (5 bases). CDR3 size: 12 residues. V lost 0 bases and J lost 15, with 12 bases in between. The V gene's germline CDR1 is SGHAT and CDR2 FQNNGV. The CDR3 sequence is CASSLDQRDRFF. The CDR3, as DNA: TGTGCCAGCAGCTTAGATCAACGGGATCGGTTCTTC.

This clone was seen just once. V usage is TRBV5-1 and J usage is TRBJ2-1; D possibly corresponds to TRBD1 (6 bases). Per the germline V gene, CDR1 is SGHRS and CDR2 is YFSETQ. The length of the CDR3 is 17 residues. V was cut by 0 bases and J by 4 bases, with 17 bases left in between. DNA of the CDR3: TGCGCCAGCAGCTTGGTGCAGGGGACGGTGGGTTACAATGAGCAGTTCTTC. Residues: CASSLVQGTVGYNEQFF.

This clone was observed once. CDR3 in amino acids: CASSRREVNTEAFF. The CDR3 bases are TGTGCCAGTAGTAGACGGGAGGTGAACACTGAAGCTTTCTTT. This chain links TRBV19 with TRBJ1-1; D ambiguous. This CDR3 has 14 amino acids. Germline assignment: CDR1 LNHDA and CDR2 SQIVND (reference sequence). V was clipped by 4 bases and J by 0 bases, with 9 bases between them.

The DNA of the CDR3 is TGTGCCAGCAGCCCATCGAGCGGAGGGGCGGCCGGGGAGCTGTTTTTT. Protein sequence: CASSPSSGGAAGELFF. This chain joins TRBV7-6 and TRBJ2-2, with a tentative D call TRBD2 (6 bases). This CDR3 has 16 amino acids. Germline assignment: CDR1 SGHVS and CDR2 FNYEAQ. The ends were cut back, 5 bases at V and 6 bases at J, with 19 bases in the middle.

The chain couples TRBV29-1 to TRBJ2-1; the match to TRBD2 covers 11 bases. The J segment lost 10 bases and the V segment lost 7 bases, leaving 12 bases of the junction unmatched. The CDR3 is made up of 14 amino acids. CDR1 SQVTM and CDR2 ANQGSEA come from the germline V gene. The DNA of the CDR3 is TGCAGCGGTGTCTCCCTAGCGGGGGGACGGGAGCAGTTCTTC. It codes for CSGVSLAGGREQFF.

The CDR3 region is CASSLGYREVVNEQFF. Here the CDR3 DNA reads TGCGCCAGCAGCTTGGGGTACAGGGAGGTGGTGAATGAGCAGTTCTTC. V usage is TRBV5-1 and J usage is TRBJ2-1, with D perhaps assigned TRBD1 or TRBD2 (6 bases each). This CDR3 is 16 amino acids long. V was shortened by 0 bases and J by 7 bases, with 17 bases between the two germline ends. Per the germline V gene, CDR1 is SGHRS and CDR2 is YFSETQ.

This clone showed up just a few times. The rearrangement links TRBV11-2 to TRBJ1-1; D is undetermined. The CDR3 length is 13 residues. CDR1 is SGHAT, CDR2 FQNNGV, per germline. V was pared by 8 bases and J by 0 bases, with 10 bases between. CDR3 nucleotides: TGTGCCAGCGGGATCCACTTGAACACTGAAGCTTTCTTT. It specifies CASGIHLNTEAFF.

The rearrangement links TRBV4-2 to TRBJ1-2; no firm D call. Germline V gene sequence: CDR1 LGHNA, CDR2 YNFKEQ. This CDR3 contains 14 residues. Trimming took off 1 base at V and 6 bases at J, with 12 bases between the two ends. Here the CDR3 reads CASSQVLGRHGYTF. The CDR3, as DNA: TGTGCCAGCAGCCAAGTTCTTGGTAGGCATGGCTACACCTTC.

The J gene is TRBJ1-5, the V gene TRBV5-1; D is perhaps TRBD1 (6 bases). The CDR3 is made up of 15 amino acids. Trimming shortened V by 4 bases and J by 6 bases, and 17 bases separated the two germline ends. Germline loops: CDR1 SGHRS, CDR2 YFSETQ. The CDR3 is CASSPGSPGAQPQHF. The DNA of the CDR3 is TGCGCCAGCAGCCCCGGAAGTCCAGGGGCTCAGCCCCAGCATTTT.

The chain joins TRBV6-6 to TRBJ1-5; D is ambiguous. Germline V gene sequence: CDR1 MNHNY, CDR2 SVGAGI (reference sequence). This CDR3 region has 11 residues. Trimming left V 6 bases short and J 6 bases short, with 6 bases between. The CDR3 is CASSPVQPQHF. The DNA of the CDR3 is TGTGCCAGCAGCCCCGTTCAGCCCCAGCATTTT.

The chain combines TRBV10-1 with TRBJ1-1; D unresolved. Germline CDR1 is WNHNN and CDR2 is SYGVQD (reference sequence). The CDR3 spans 15 residues. V was clipped by 0 bases and J by 7 bases, with 15 bases between them. The CDR3 nucleotides read TGCGCCAGCAGTGAGTCTCGGAAGGACCGTCGTGAAGCTTTCTTT. Translation: CASSESRKDRREAFF.

V is TRBV30 and J is TRBJ1-2; weak D call: TRBD1 (6 bases). CDR3 length: 13 residues. The V end lost 7 bases, the J end lost 2 bases, and 14 bases lay between the germline ends. CDR1 is GTSNPN and CDR2 is SVGIG in the germline V gene (reference sequence). CDR3 loop: CASRTGPNYGYTF. The CDR3 DNA follows: TGTGCCTCCCGAACAGGGCCCAACTATGGCTACACCTTC.

The chain's CDR3 is CASSETFEAFF. The CDR3, as DNA: TGTGCCAGCAGTGAAACATTTGAAGCTTTCTTT. The chain uses TRBV6-1 and TRBJ1-1; no firm D call. Germline V gene sequence: CDR1 MNHNS, CDR2 SASEGT. This CDR3 has 11 amino acids. The V end was cut by 2 bases, the J end by 7 bases, with 5 bases between.

Here the CDR3 reads CAISEPGGGRREKLFF. In DNA form, the CDR3 reads TGTGCCATCAGTGAGCCTGGCGGGGGGCGGCGTGAAAAACTGTTTTTT. The chain has TRBV10-3 and TRBJ1-4; D might be TRBD1 (6 bases). Trimming removed 2 bases from V and 7 bases from J, with 17 bases in between. The germline CDR1 and CDR2 sequences are ENHRY and SYGVKD. The CDR3 length is 16 residues.

The chain carries TRBV15 and TRBJ2-7; possibly TRBD2 for D (5 bases). Trimming pared 0 bases from V and 0 bases from J, leaving 12 bases between. The length of the CDR3 is 16 residues. CDR1 and CDR2 (germline): LNHNV, YYDKDF (reference sequence). CDR3 sequence reads: CATSRDGRRSSYEQYF. The CDR3 nucleotides read TGTGCCACCAGCAGAGACGGCCGGAGGAGCTCCTACGAGCAGTACTTC.

The chain links TRBV2 to TRBJ2-7, with 8 bases lining up with TRBD2. The CDR3 consists of 14 residues. V lost 7 bases and J lost 5; bases outside the gene matches: 10. The V gene's germline CDR1 is SNHLY and CDR2 FYNNEI. The CDR3 loop reads CASMGGGRKNEQYF. DNA for the CDR3: TGTGCCAGCATGGGGGGCGGGAGGAAGAACGAGCAGTACTTC.

V gene TRBV6-5 combines with J gene TRBJ2-3; D is uncertain. This CDR3 comprises 11 residues. The germline V and J ends were trimmed by 4 bases and 4 bases, with 3 bases remaining between them. Germline CDR1 is MNHEY and CDR2 is SVGAGI. The CDR3 DNA sequence: TGTGCCAGCAGTTTATCAGATACGCAGTATTTT. Its translation: CASSLSDTQYF.

The chain carries TRBV2 and TRBJ1-1; D gene unclear. V gave up 7 bases and J gave up 6 bases, with 18 bases separating them. The CDR3 totals 14 residues. Looked up from germline, CDR1 is SNHLY and CDR2 is FYNNEI. This chain's CDR3 is CASMHTDSGPEAFF. The CDR3 nucleotides are TGTGCCAGCATGCACACGGACTCCGGGCCTGAAGCTTTCTTT. The full variable domain, rest sourced from reference TRBV2 and TRBJ1-1, is EPEVTQTPSHQVTQMGQEVILRCVPISNHLYFYWYRQILGQKVEFLVSFYNNEISEKSEIFDDQFSVERPDGSNFTLKIRSTKLEDSAMYFCASMHTDSGPEAFFGQGTRLTVV.

The V and J genes are TRBV7-2 and TRBJ2-7; D may be TRBD1 (5 bases). The CDR3 runs to 14 residues. Germline values: CDR1 SGHTA, CDR2 FQGNSA. V was pared by 0 bases and J by 5 bases, with 11 bases between. In DNA form, the CDR3 reads TGTGCCAGCAGCTTAGCCGCACAGGCCCACGAGCAGTACTTC. Protein product: CASSLAAQAHEQYF.

The chain recombines TRBV7-9 with TRBJ2-3; perhaps D is TRBD1 or TRBD2 (6 bases each). Germline V gives CDR1 SEHNR, CDR2 FQNEAQ (reference sequence). The CDR3 loop spans 16 amino acids. Trimming pared 3 bases from V and 0 bases from J, leaving 13 bases between. CDR3 sequence (DNA): TGTGCCAGCAGCTTTCTCCGGGGGCCTAGCACAGATACGCAGTATTTT. Its protein product is CASSFLRGPSTDTQYF.

The chain has TRBV5-1 and TRBJ2-7; TRBD1 or TRBD2 may be the D gene (5 bases each). CDR3 length: 18 amino acids. V was clipped by 0 bases and J by 0 bases, with 19 bases between them. Germline assignment: CDR1 SGHRS and CDR2 YFSETQ. The CDR3 DNA reads as TGCGCCAGCAGCTTGGGTCTACGAACGGGTGGGGGCTCCTACGAGCAGTACTTC. Translating gives CASSLGLRTGGGSYEQYF.

This clone has a handful of counts. The chain carries TRBV19 and TRBJ2-6; TRBD2 is a possible D gene (6 bases). Germline lookup yields CDR1 LNHDA and CDR2 SQIVND (reference sequence). V lost 2 bases, J lost 2 bases, and 10 bases lay in between. CDR3 size: 16 residues. CDR3 amino acids: CASSIPGEAGANVLTF. CDR3 sequence (DNA): TGTGCCAGTAGTATACCGGGGGAAGCTGGGGCCAACGTCCTGACTTTC.